This is a list of T cell receptor beta chains from one sample in a study of CD8+ T cells in alopecia areata. The assay was immunoSEQ multiplex PCR, and TCRdb's table has in-frame clones only and misses some. The repertoire includes 80,000 to 95,000 clones, 44% of them detected once, and around 18% sits in the top ten. The input for sequencing was CD8+ T cells sorted from blood, taken at week 24, from a patient treated with tofacitinib. Receptors originate from a human donor with alopecia areata. Both conserved end residues are part of each CDR3. The D gene is left open where the match is weak. Size is stated for part of the rows, as once, few or many counts, or as a class when the clone is expanded.

CDR3nt: TGTGCCAGCAGCTCAAAACAACAGGGAGCCGAGCAGTACTTC
CDR3aa: CASSSKQQGAEQYF
v_gene: TRBV5-5
j_gene: TRBJ2-7
d_gene: -
abundance: few

CDR3nt: TGCAGCGCTAAGGGGGGATATGGAAACACCATATATTTT
CDR3aa: CSAKGGYGNTIYF
v_gene: TRBV29-1
j_gene: TRBJ1-3
d_gene: -
abundance: few

CDR3nt: TGTGCCAGCAGTGAATTAGGGACAGGGGACTACGAGCAGTACTTC
CDR3aa: CASSELGTGDYEQYF
v_gene: TRBV6-1
j_gene: TRBJ2-7
d_gene: TRBD1
abundance: -

CDR3nt: TGCGCCAGCAGTCCTGGACTAGCGGGAGGCCCAGGGGAGCAGTACTTC
CDR3aa: CASSPGLAGGPGEQYF
v_gene: TRBV4-1
j_gene: TRBJ2-7
d_gene: TRBD2
abundance: -

CDR3nt: TGTGCCAGTAGTACTATACAGGGGAAGGGCAATCAGCCCCAGCATTTT
CDR3aa: CASSTIQGKGNQPQHF
v_gene: TRBV19
j_gene: TRBJ1-5
d_gene: TRBD1
abundance: -

CDR3nt: TGTGCCAGCAGTAACTTTCCGGACAGGGGTACGGAGACCCAGTACTTC
CDR3aa: CASSNFPDRGTETQYF
v_gene: TRBV27
j_gene: TRBJ2-5
d_gene: TRBD1
abundance: -

CDR3nt: TGTGCCAGCAGTTCTGGGACAGCGACCGGGGAGCTGTTTTTT
CDR3aa: CASSSGTATGELFF
v_gene: TRBV28
j_gene: TRBJ2-2
d_gene: TRBD1
abundance: -

CDR3nt: TGTGCCAGCAGCGTAGGGCGGGATGGTGAGCAGTTCTTC
CDR3aa: CASSVGRDGEQFF
v_gene: TRBV9
j_gene: TRBJ2-1
d_gene: -
abundance: -

CDR3nt: TGTGCCAGCAGTTTAACCCCCTCCTACGAGCAGTACTTC
CDR3aa: CASSLTPSYEQYF
v_gene: TRBV27
j_gene: TRBJ2-7
d_gene: -
abundance: -

CDR3nt: TGTGCCAGCCCAAGCTCCGGAGGCACTGAAGCTTTCTTT
CDR3aa: CASPSSGGTEAFF
v_gene: TRBV5-4
j_gene: TRBJ1-1
d_gene: -
abundance: once

CDR3nt: TGTGCCAGCTCCATGAACACTGAAGCTTTCTTT
CDR3aa: CASSMNTEAFF
v_gene: TRBV14
j_gene: TRBJ1-1
d_gene: -
abundance: -

CDR3nt: TGTGCCAGCGTTGGCCTCGGGGGCACTGAAGCTTTCTTT
CDR3aa: CASVGLGGTEAFF
v_gene: TRBV27
j_gene: TRBJ1-1
d_gene: -
abundance: -

CDR3nt: TGTGCCAGCAGCGTAGAAGGGACAGCGAACAATGAGCAGTTCTTC
CDR3aa: CASSVEGTANNEQFF
v_gene: TRBV9
j_gene: TRBJ2-1
d_gene: TRBD1
abundance: -

CDR3nt: TGTGCCAGCAGTGAATGGTTTGGGCAGTCCACAGATACGCAGTATTTT
CDR3aa: CASSEWFGQSTDTQYF
v_gene: TRBV2
j_gene: TRBJ2-3
d_gene: -
abundance: few

CDR3nt: TGTGCCAGCAGCTTCGGGCAGGCCTACGAGCAGTACTTC
CDR3aa: CASSFGQAYEQYF
v_gene: TRBV11-2
j_gene: TRBJ2-7
d_gene: -
abundance: few

CDR3nt: TGTGCCAGCAGTGCAGGTAGCTCCTACGAGCAGTACTTC
CDR3aa: CASSAGSSYEQYF
v_gene: TRBV27
j_gene: TRBJ2-7
d_gene: -
abundance: few

CDR3nt: TGCAGCGTTGGTGGCAGGGGGCAATACGAGCAGTACTTC
CDR3aa: CSVGGRGQYEQYF
v_gene: TRBV29-1
j_gene: TRBJ2-7
d_gene: TRBD1
abundance: -

CDR3nt: TGTGCCAGCCCAGATTCCGAGGACAGGAATGAGCAGTTCTTC
CDR3aa: CASPDSEDRNEQFF
v_gene: TRBV2
j_gene: TRBJ2-1
d_gene: TRBD1
abundance: few

CDR3nt: TGCGCCAGCAGCCAGAGGACAGGGACTTCCTACGAGCAGTACTTC
CDR3aa: CASSQRTGTSYEQYF
v_gene: TRBV4-1
j_gene: TRBJ2-7
d_gene: TRBD1
abundance: few

CDR3nt: TGTGCCAGCAGCCGCTCCTACGAGCAGTACTTC
CDR3aa: CASSRSYEQYF
v_gene: TRBV7-9
j_gene: TRBJ2-7
d_gene: -
abundance: -

CDR3nt: TGCGCCAGCATGGGAACCAGTCTAGAGACCCAGTACTTC
CDR3aa: CASMGTSLETQYF
v_gene: TRBV4-1
j_gene: TRBJ2-5
d_gene: -
abundance: -

CDR3nt: TGTGCCTGGAGTGCTAGCGGGAGTAGACAAGAGACCCAGTACTTC
CDR3aa: CAWSASGSRQETQYF
v_gene: TRBV30
j_gene: TRBJ2-5
d_gene: TRBD2
abundance: few

CDR3nt: TGTGCCAGCAGTGAAAGAATCGGGAGGGCCGACGAGCAGTACTTC
CDR3aa: CASSERIGRADEQYF
v_gene: TRBV2
j_gene: TRBJ2-7
d_gene: TRBD2
abundance: -

CDR3nt: TGTGCCAGCAGCGTAGCCTCGACAGGGTCCTACGAGCAGTACTTC
CDR3aa: CASSVASTGSYEQYF
v_gene: TRBV9
j_gene: TRBJ2-7
d_gene: TRBD1
abundance: -

CDR3nt: TGTGCCATCCCCCCTCGTAGAGGCAGTGGCCAGTACTTC
CDR3aa: CAIPPRRGSGQYF
v_gene: TRBV10-3
j_gene: TRBJ2-5
d_gene: -
abundance: few

CDR3nt: TGTGCCAGCAGCCCGTGGGACGCCAGATTATGGGAGACCCAGTACTTC
CDR3aa: CASSPWDARLWETQYF
v_gene: TRBV14
j_gene: TRBJ2-5
d_gene: -
abundance: -

CDR3nt: TGTGCCAGCAGTCCGCGGGACACCAACTACGAGCAGTACTTC
CDR3aa: CASSPRDTNYEQYF
v_gene: TRBV28
j_gene: TRBJ2-7
d_gene: -
abundance: -

CDR3nt: TGTGCCAGCAGCTCCTCGGACAGGCACGAGCAGTACTTC
CDR3aa: CASSSSDRHEQYF
v_gene: TRBV13
j_gene: TRBJ2-7
d_gene: TRBD1
abundance: -

CDR3nt: TGTGCCATCAGTGAGTTCCCCAGCGGGAGCATTCAGACCCAGTACTTC
CDR3aa: CAISEFPSGSIQTQYF
v_gene: TRBV10-3
j_gene: TRBJ2-5
d_gene: TRBD2
abundance: -

CDR3nt: TGCAGCGTTGATTTGGATACGCAGTATTTT
CDR3aa: CSVDLDTQYF
v_gene: TRBV29-1
j_gene: TRBJ2-3
d_gene: -
abundance: few

CDR3nt: TGTGCCAGCAGCGTAGGGAGTGCTGGCTATGGCTACACCTTC
CDR3aa: CASSVGSAGYGYTF
v_gene: TRBV9
j_gene: TRBJ1-2
d_gene: -
abundance: -

CDR3nt: TGCAGTGCGCCCGGGGATACGCAGTATTTT
CDR3aa: CSAPGDTQYF
v_gene: TRBV20-1
j_gene: TRBJ2-3
d_gene: -
abundance: few

CDR3nt: TGTGCCAGTAGTATAACGGCAGGCGGGGGATACGAGCAGTACTTC
CDR3aa: CASSITAGGGYEQYF
v_gene: TRBV19
j_gene: TRBJ2-7
d_gene: TRBD2
abundance: -

CDR3nt: TGCGCCAGCAGCCAGCACAGGGGACTCGACGGGGGCTATGAGCAGTTCTTC
CDR3aa: CASSQHRGLDGGYEQFF
v_gene: TRBV4-1
j_gene: TRBJ2-1
d_gene: -
abundance: -

CDR3nt: TGTGCCAGCAGCGTGGGCAGGGTTGCCGGGGCCAACGTCCTGACTTTC
CDR3aa: CASSVGRVAGANVLTF
v_gene: TRBV9
j_gene: TRBJ2-6
d_gene: -
abundance: -

CDR3nt: TGTGCCAGCAGCCAAATAGGAGGTGGGGCCAACGTCCTGACTTTC
CDR3aa: CASSQIGGGANVLTF
v_gene: TRBV7-2
j_gene: TRBJ2-6
d_gene: -
abundance: -

CDR3nt: TGTGCCAGCAGTCCGGGTCCTGGAGCTTTCTTT
CDR3aa: CASSPGPGAFF
v_gene: TRBV6-6
j_gene: TRBJ1-1
d_gene: -
abundance: once

CDR3nt: TGTGCCACCAGCAGAGATTCCCGGCCCCAAGAGACCCAGTACTTC
CDR3aa: CATSRDSRPQETQYF
v_gene: TRBV15
j_gene: TRBJ2-5
d_gene: -
abundance: -

CDR3nt: TGTGCCAGCACCCATAGGGGGACAGGGGCTGAAGCTTTCTTT
CDR3aa: CASTHRGTGAEAFF
v_gene: TRBV27
j_gene: TRBJ1-1
d_gene: TRBD1
abundance: -

CDR3nt: TGTGCCTGGACTACAGGGGTGAACACTGAAGCTTTCTTT
CDR3aa: CAWTTGVNTEAFF
v_gene: TRBV30
j_gene: TRBJ1-1
d_gene: TRBD1
abundance: -

CDR3nt: TGTGCCAGCAGCCGGGACAGGGGGGCCGAGCAGTACTTC
CDR3aa: CASSRDRGAEQYF
v_gene: TRBV9
j_gene: TRBJ2-7
d_gene: TRBD1
abundance: -

CDR3nt: TGTGCCAGTAGCGAGCAGGGGAACACTGAAGCTTTCTTT
CDR3aa: CASSEQGNTEAFF
v_gene: TRBV19
j_gene: TRBJ1-1
d_gene: -
abundance: -

CDR3nt: TGTGCCAGCAGCTACGGGCGCGAGCAGTACTTC
CDR3aa: CASSYGREQYF
v_gene: TRBV7-6
j_gene: TRBJ2-7
d_gene: -
abundance: -

CDR3nt: TGCGCCAGCAGCTTGGTAGGGACAGGCGCACACCGGCCCCAGCATTTT
CDR3aa: CASSLVGTGAHRPQHF
v_gene: TRBV5-1
j_gene: TRBJ1-5
d_gene: TRBD1
abundance: few

CDR3nt: TGCAGCGCCCCCGTAGGGGGAGGGGCCGGGGAGCTGTTTTTT
CDR3aa: CSAPVGGGAGELFF
v_gene: TRBV29-1
j_gene: TRBJ2-2
d_gene: -
abundance: few

CDR3nt: TGTGCCAGCAGAAAAGGGGGACTGCAAGAGACCCAGTACTTC
CDR3aa: CASRKGGLQETQYF
v_gene: TRBV7-8
j_gene: TRBJ2-5
d_gene: -
abundance: -

CDR3nt: TGCGCCAGCAGCCAAGGGTTAGCCAAAAACATTCAGTACTTC
CDR3aa: CASSQGLAKNIQYF
v_gene: TRBV4-3
j_gene: TRBJ2-4
d_gene: -
abundance: -

CDR3nt: TGTGCCAGCAGCTTTCTTCAAAGCTCCTACGAGCAGTACTTC
CDR3aa: CASSFLQSSYEQYF
v_gene: TRBV7-8
j_gene: TRBJ2-7
d_gene: -
abundance: many

CDR3nt: TGTGCCAGCGGAGCAAGGGACAGGACAGAACAAGAGACCCAGTACTTC
CDR3aa: CASGARDRTEQETQYF
v_gene: TRBV9
j_gene: TRBJ2-5
d_gene: TRBD1
abundance: -